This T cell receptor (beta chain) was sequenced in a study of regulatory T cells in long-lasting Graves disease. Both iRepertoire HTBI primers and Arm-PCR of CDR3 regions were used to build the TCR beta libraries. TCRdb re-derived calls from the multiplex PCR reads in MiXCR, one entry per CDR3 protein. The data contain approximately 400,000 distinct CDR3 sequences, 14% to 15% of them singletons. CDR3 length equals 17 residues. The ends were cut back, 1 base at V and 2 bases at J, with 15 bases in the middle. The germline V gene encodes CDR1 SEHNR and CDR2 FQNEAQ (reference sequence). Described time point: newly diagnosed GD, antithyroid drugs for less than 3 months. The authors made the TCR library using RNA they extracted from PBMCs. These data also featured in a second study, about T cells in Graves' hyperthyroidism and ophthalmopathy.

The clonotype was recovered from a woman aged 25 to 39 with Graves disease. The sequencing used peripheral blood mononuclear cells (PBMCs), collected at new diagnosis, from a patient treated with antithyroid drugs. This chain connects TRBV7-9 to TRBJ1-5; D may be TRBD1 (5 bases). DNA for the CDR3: TGTGCCAGCAGCTTAGTAGTTTCAGGGCTGGGCAATCAGCCCCAGCATTTT. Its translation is CASSLVVSGLGNQPQHF.